This TCR beta chain derives from a study of T cells after posttransplantation cyclophosphamide. The sample holds many counts of this clone. The protocol was immunoSEQ multiplex PCR, while the TCRdb copy is restricted to in-frame clones and leaves out a portion. The sample was found to contain roughly 24,000 clones, and every one recurs. Looked up from germline, CDR1 is ENHRY and CDR2 is SYGVKD. The CDR3 sequence is 15 residues long. V lost 0 bases, J lost 4 bases, and 12 bases lay in between. J is TRBJ2-5 and V is TRBV10-3; D is ambiguous. The TCR was taken from a woman aged 60-75 years in good health, CMV-negative, and a related stem cell transplant donor. Sequenced: PBMCs. This CDR3 reads CAISESGWAGETQYF. The DNA of the CDR3 is TGTGCCATCAGTGAGTCGGGCTGGGCAGGAGAGACCCAGTACTTC.